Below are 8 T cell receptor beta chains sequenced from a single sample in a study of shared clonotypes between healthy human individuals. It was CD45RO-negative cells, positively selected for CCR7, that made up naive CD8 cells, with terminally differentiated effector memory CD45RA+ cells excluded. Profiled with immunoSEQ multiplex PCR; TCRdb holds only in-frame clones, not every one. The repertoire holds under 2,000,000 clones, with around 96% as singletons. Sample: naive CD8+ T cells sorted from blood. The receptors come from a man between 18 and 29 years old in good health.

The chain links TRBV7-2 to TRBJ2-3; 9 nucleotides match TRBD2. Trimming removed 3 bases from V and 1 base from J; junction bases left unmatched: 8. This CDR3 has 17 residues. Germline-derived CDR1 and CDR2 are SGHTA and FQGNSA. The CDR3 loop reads CASSFTVAGEGTDTQYF. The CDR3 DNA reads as TGTGCCAGCAGCTTCACGGTAGCGGGAGAAGGCACAGATACGCAGTATTTT.

DNA for the CDR3: TGTGCCATCAGTGAAAGGGCGGGGATTACAGATACGCAGTATTTT. Translation: CAISERAGITDTQYF. V usage is TRBV10-3 and J usage is TRBJ2-3, with a weak D call TRBD2 (6 bases). Germline values: CDR1 ENHRY, CDR2 SYGVKD. V was pared by 3 bases and J by 3 bases, with 13 bases between. The CDR3 has 15 residues.

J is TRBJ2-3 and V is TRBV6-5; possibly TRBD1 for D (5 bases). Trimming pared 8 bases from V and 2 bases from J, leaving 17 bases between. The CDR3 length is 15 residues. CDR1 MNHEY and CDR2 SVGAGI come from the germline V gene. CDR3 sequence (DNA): TGTGCCAGCCCAAGACGAACAGGCCTCACAGATACGCAGTATTTT. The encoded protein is CASPRRTGLTDTQYF.

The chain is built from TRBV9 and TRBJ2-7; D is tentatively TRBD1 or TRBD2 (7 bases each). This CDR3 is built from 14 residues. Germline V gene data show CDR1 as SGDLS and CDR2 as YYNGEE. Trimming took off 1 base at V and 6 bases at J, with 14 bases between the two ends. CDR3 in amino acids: CASSVSGGGIEQYF. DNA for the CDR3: TGTGCCAGCAGCGTATCAGGGGGAGGGATCGAGCAGTACTTC.

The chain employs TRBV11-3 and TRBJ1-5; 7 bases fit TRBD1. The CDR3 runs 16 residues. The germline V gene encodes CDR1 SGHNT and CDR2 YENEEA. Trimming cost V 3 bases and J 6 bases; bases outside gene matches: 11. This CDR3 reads CASSLGRQGWGQPQHF. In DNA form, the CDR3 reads TGTGCCAGCAGCTTGGGTCGACAGGGCTGGGGTCAGCCCCAGCATTTT.

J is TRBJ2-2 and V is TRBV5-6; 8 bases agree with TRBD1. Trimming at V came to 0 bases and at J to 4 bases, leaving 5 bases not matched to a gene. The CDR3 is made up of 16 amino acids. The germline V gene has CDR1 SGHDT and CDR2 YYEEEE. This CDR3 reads CASSLVTGGFTGELFF. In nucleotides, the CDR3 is TGTGCCAGCAGCTTGGTTACAGGGGGATTCACCGGGGAGCTGTTTTTT.

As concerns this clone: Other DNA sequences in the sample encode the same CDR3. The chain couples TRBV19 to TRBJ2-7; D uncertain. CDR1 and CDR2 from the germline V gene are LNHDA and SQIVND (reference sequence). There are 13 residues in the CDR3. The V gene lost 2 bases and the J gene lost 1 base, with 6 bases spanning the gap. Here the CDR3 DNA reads TGTGCCAGTAGTATAACGGATTCCTACGAGCAGTACTTC. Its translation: CASSITDSYEQYF.

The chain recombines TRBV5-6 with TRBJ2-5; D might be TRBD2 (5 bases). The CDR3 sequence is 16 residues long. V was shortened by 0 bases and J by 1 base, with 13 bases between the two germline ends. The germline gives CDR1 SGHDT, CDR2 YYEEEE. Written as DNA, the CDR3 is TGTGCCAGCAGCTTGGCGAGTGCCGGGATCCAAGAGACCCAGTACTTC. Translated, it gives CASSLASAGIQETQYF.